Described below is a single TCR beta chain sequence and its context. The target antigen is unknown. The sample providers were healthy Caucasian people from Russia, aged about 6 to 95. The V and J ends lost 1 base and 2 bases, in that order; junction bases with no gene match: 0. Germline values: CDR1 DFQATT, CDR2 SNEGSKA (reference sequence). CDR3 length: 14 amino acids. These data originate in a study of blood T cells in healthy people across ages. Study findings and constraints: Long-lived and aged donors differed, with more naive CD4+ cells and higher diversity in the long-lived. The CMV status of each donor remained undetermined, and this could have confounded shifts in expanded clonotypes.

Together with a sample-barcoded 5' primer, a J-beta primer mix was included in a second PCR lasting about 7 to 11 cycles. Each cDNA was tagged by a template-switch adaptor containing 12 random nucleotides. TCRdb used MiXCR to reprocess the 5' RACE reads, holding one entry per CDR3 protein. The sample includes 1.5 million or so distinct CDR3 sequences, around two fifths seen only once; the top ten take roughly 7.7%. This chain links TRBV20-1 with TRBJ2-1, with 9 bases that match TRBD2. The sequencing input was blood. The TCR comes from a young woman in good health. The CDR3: CSARGGRAYNEQFF. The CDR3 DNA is TGCAGTGCTAGAGGCGGGAGGGCCTACAATGAGCAGTTCTTC.